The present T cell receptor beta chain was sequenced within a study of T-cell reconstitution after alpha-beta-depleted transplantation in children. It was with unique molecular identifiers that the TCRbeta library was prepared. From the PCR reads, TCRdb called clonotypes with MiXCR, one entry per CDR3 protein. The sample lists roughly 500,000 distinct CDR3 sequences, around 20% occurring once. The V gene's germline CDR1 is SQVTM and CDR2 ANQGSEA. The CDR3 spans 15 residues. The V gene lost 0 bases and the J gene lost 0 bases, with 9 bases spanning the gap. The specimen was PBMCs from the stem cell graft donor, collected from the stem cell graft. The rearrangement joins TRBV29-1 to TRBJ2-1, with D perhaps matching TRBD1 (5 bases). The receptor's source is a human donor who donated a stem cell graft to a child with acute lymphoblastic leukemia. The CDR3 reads CSVEDPGRSYNEQFF. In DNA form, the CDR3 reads TGCAGCGTTGAAGACCCAGGGCGCTCCTACAATGAGCAGTTCTTC.